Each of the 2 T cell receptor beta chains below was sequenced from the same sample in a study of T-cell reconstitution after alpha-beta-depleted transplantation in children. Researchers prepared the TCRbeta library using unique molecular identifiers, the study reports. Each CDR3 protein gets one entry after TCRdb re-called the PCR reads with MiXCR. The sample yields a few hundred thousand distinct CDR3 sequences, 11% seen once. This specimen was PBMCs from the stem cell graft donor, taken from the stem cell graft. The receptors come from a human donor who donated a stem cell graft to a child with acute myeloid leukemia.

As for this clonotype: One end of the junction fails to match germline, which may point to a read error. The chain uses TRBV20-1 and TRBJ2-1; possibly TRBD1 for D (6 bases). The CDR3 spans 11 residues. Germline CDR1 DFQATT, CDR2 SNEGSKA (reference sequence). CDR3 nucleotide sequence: TGCGGTGCGGCTGACAGGTCCAAGCAGTTCTTC. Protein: CGAADRSKQFF.

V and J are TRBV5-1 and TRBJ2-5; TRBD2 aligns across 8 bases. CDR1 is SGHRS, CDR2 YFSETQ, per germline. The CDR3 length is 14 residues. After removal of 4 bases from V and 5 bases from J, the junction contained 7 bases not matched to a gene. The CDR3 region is CASSTRTSFETQYF. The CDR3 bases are TGCGCCAGCAGCACCAGGACTAGCTTCGAGACCCAGTACTTC.